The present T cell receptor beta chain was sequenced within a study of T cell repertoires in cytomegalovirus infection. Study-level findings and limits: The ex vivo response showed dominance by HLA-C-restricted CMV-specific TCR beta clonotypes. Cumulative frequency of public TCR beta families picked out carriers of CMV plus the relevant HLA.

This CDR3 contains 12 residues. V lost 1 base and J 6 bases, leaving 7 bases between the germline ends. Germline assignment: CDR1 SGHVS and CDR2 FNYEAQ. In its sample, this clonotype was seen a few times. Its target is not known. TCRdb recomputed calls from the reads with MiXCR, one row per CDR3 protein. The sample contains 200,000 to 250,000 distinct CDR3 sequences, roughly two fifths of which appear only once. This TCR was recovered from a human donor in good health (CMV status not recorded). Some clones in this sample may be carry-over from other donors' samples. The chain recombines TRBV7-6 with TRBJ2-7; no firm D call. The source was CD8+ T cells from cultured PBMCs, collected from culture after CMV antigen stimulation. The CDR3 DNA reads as TGTGCCAGCAGCTTAGATTCCGGCGAGCAGTACTTC. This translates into CASSLDSGEQYF.